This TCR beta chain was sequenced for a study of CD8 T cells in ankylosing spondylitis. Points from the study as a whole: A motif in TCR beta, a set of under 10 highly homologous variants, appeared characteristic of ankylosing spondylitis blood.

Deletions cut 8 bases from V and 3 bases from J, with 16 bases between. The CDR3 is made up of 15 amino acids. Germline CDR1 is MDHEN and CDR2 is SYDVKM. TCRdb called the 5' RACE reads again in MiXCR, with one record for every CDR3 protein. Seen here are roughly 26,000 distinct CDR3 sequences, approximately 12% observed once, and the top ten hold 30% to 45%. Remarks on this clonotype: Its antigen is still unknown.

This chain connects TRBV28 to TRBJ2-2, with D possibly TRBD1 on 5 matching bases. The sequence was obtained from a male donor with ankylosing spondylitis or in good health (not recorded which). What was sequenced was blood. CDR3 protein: CASFGAARDTGELFF. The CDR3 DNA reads TGTGCCAGCTTTGGGGCAGCTAGGGACACCGGGGAGCTGTTTTTT.